These T cell receptor beta chains were read from a single sample in a study of control samples from healthy donors and cancer patients. Measured with immunoSEQ multiplex PCR; TCRdb has only the in-frame clones, and not every one. Here the sample spans about 190,000 clones, roughly nine tenths being singletons. The specimen was blood. These receptors were collected from a man aged 25 to 40 in good health. Both conserved end residues are part of each CDR3. The D gene is left open where the match is weak. A clone size is listed for some rows: how often the clone was seen (once, few, many), or a class if it is expanded.

TRBD1,TRBV7-9,18,TRBJ2-4,-,TGTGCCAGCAGCTTAGACAGGGGGACTCTTCTAGCCAAAAACATTCAGTACTTC,CASSLDRGTLLAKNIQYF
-,TRBV27,15,TRBJ2-7,-,TGTGCCAGCAGTTCGTGGGCAGCTCGCTCCTACGAGCAGTACTTC,CASSSWAARSYEQYF
TRBD1,TRBV27,18,TRBJ1-3,once,TGTGCCAGCAGTTTCAGGGCACCGAGACAGGGTCCTGGAAACACCATATATTTT,CASSFRAPRQGPGNTIYF
-,TRBV20-1,15,TRBJ2-5,-,TGCAGTGCTAGTCGCGCGGGGAAAGTACAAGAGACCCAGTACTTC,CSASRAGKVQETQYF
-,TRBV10-2,13,TRBJ1-5,-,TGCGCCAGCAGTGAGTCAGGGAGTCAGCCCCAGCATTTT,CASSESGSQPQHF
-,TRBV5-8,13,TRBJ2-7,once,TGTGCCAGCGCGAGGGGAAGCTCCTACGAGCAGTACTTC,CASARGSSYEQYF
TRBD2,TRBV30,17,TRBJ2-7,-,TGTGCCTGGAGTAGAGAGCGTACTAGCGGGGTCTCCTACGAGCAGTACTTC,CAWSRERTSGVSYEQYF
TRBD2,TRBV5-6,14,TRBJ2-1,-,TGTGCCAGCAGCCCCCGGCGGGGGGGGAATGAGCAGTTCTTC,CASSPRRGGNEQFF
-,TRBV5-6,14,TRBJ2-7,-,TGTGCCAGCAGCTTCGGGGCTGGGCCCCTCGAGCAGTACTTC,CASSFGAGPLEQYF
-,TRBV14,14,TRBJ2-7,once,TGTGCCAGCAGCCCTCAACAGGGCATCAACGAGCAGTACTTC,CASSPQQGINEQYF
TRBD2,TRBV29-1,15,TRBJ2-3,-,TGCAGCGTTGAAGGTGCCGCGGGGGTAACAGATACGCAGTATTTT,CSVEGAAGVTDTQYF
-,TRBV9,16,TRBJ1-3,-,TGTGCCAGCAGCGGGCAGGGTACGTCGCATGGAAACACCATATATTTT,CASSGQGTSHGNTIYF
TRBD1,TRBV15,15,TRBJ2-6,-,TGTGCCACCGGAACAGGGGGTTACGCCGCCAACGTCCTGACTTTC,CATGTGGYAANVLTF
TRBD2,TRBV28,17,TRBJ2-2,-,TGTGCCAGCAGTTTAGGGGCCGGGGGGAGAGGCACCGGGGAGCTGTTTTTT,CASSLGAGGRGTGELFF
-,TRBV3-1/TRBV3-2,12,TRBJ1-4,-,TGTGCCAGCAGCCAAAGCCAGGAAAAACTGTTTTTT,CASSQSQEKLFF
-,TRBV11-2,16,TRBJ2-3,-,TGTGCCAGCAGCTTAGATCCAACTAGCATCACAGATACGCAGTATTTT,CASSLDPTSITDTQYF
-,TRBV27,18,TRBJ2-7,-,TGTGCCAGCAGTTTATTCCCCTCTGGAGGGGCCGTAAGGTACGAGCAGTACTTC,CASSLFPSGGAVRYEQYF
-,TRBV4-2,16,TRBJ1-4,-,TGTGCCAGCAGCCAAGATCCGGCCAGGGAAAATGAAAAACTGTTTTTT,CASSQDPARENEKLFF
-,TRBV12-5,18,TRBJ1-3,few,TGTGCTAGTGGTTTGGTACCTCTTCGGTTCTACTCTGGAAACACCATATATTTT,CASGLVPLRFYSGNTIYF
-,TRBV9,13,TRBJ1-1,-,TGTGCCAGCAGCGTAAACCGGAACACTGAAGCTTTCTTT,CASSVNRNTEAFF
-,TRBV6-5,13,TRBJ1-1,-,TGTGCCAGCAGGACCGGACGGACCACAGAAGCTTTCTTT,CASRTGRTTEAFF
-,TRBV6-2/TRBV6-3,14,TRBJ2-7,-,TGTGCCAGCAGTTACCTGGGGCGGAGTGGGGAGCAGTACTTC,CASSYLGRSGEQYF
TRBD1,TRBV19,13,TRBJ1-2,-,TGTGCCAGTAGTACGGGACAGTTCTATGGCTACACCTTC,CASSTGQFYGYTF
TRBD1,TRBV6-5,15,TRBJ1-1,-,TGTGCCAGCACCGGACGTGGACAGGGGTATACTGAAGCTTTCTTT,CASTGRGQGYTEAFF
-,TRBV10-3,16,TRBJ1-2,-,TGTGCCATCAGTGAGTCAGCGGACAGCCCGGGGTATGGCTACACCTTC,CAISESADSPGYGYTF
-,TRBV5-5,18,TRBJ1-6,-,TGTGCCAGCAGCCCACGGTACCAGATGGCTCAGGCGAATTCACCCCTCCACTTT,CASSPRYQMAQANSPLHF
-,TRBV21-1,18,TRBJ1-5,-,TGTGCCAGCAGCAAGACGATTCAGGACAGGGGCGGTAATCAGCCCCAGCATTTT,CASSKTIQDRGGNQPQHF
-,TRBV14,18,TRBJ1-6,-,TGTGCCAGCAGCCAAGTTGGGGGTGGCCAGCTTTATAATTCACCCCTCCACTTT,CASSQVGGGQLYNSPLHF
-,TRBV4-1,18,TRBJ2-2,once,TGCGCCAGCAGCCAAGAGGGGGCATTTCGCGGTTTTGGCGGGGAGCTGTTTTTT,CASSQEGAFRGFGGELFF
-,TRBV7-9,14,TRBJ1-5,-,TGTGCCAGCAGCTTATCGAGGGGTGATCAGCCCCAGCATTTT,CASSLSRGDQPQHF
-,TRBV7-2,16,TRBJ1-2,-,TGTGCCAGCAGCTTAGAAAGTTGGAGCAGGGTGGAAGGCTACACCTTC,CASSLESWSRVEGYTF
-,TRBV2,11,TRBJ2-1,-,TGTGCCAGCAGTGCCCCCGTGGGGCAGTTCTTC,CASSAPVGQFF
-,TRBV10-3,14,TRBJ1-1,-,TGTGCCATCAGTGTTATGGAGGGGAACACTGAAGCTTTCTTT,CAISVMEGNTEAFF
TRBD1,TRBV27,16,TRBJ1-4,-,TGTGCCAGCAGTCCCTTTCCGACCGGGACAGATGAAAAACTGTTTTTT,CASSPFPTGTDEKLFF
-,TRBV12-3/TRBV12-4,13,TRBJ1-1,few,TGTGCCAGCAGTTTAGTACCGAGGACTGAAGCTTTCTTT,CASSLVPRTEAFF
-,TRBV7-9,15,TRBJ2-1,-,TGTGCCAGCAGCACCCAGGGGCCCTTATACAATGAGCAGTTCTTC,CASSTQGPLYNEQFF
-,TRBV3-1/TRBV3-2,13,TRBJ2-2,-,TGTGCCAGCGGTAGCGTTCGCACCGGGGAGCTGTTTTTT,CASGSVRTGELFF
-,TRBV4-1,15,TRBJ1-5,-,TGCGCCAGCAGCCAAGTTCCAGGGCGGAATCAGCCCCAGCATTTT,CASSQVPGRNQPQHF
TRBD2,TRBV4-2,16,TRBJ2-1,few,TGTGCCAGCAGCCAAGATCCGACTAGCGGGGGGGCTGAGCAGTTCTTC,CASSQDPTSGGAEQFF
-,TRBV6-1,15,TRBJ1-1,-,TGTGCCAGCAGTGAGTCCTACCTCCGAGGGGCGAAGGCTTTCTTT,CASSESYLRGAKAFF
-,TRBV5-1,15,TRBJ1-6,-,TGCGCCAGCAGCTTCCTCCGGGACAATAATTCACCCCTCCACTTT,CASSFLRDNNSPLHF
-,TRBV6-1,14,TRBJ1-1,few,TGTGCCAGCAGTGATGGGGGCATGAACACTGAAGCTTTCTTT,CASSDGGMNTEAFF
-,TRBV18,18,TRBJ1-4,-,-,CASSPLWQDQSVNEKLFF
-,TRBV10-3,14,TRBJ1-6,-,TGTGCCATTTCCCAAGGAGTCTATAATTCACCCCTCCACTTT,CAISQGVYNSPLHF
TRBD1,TRBV30,13,TRBJ1-2,-,TGTGCCTGGTTCGCGGACAGGGGGGCTGGCTACACCTTC,CAWFADRGAGYTF
TRBD1,TRBV6-6,14,TRBJ1-2,-,TGTGCCAGCAGTTACCGACAGGGTCGCTATGGCTACACCTTC,CASSYRQGRYGYTF
-,TRBV27,15,TRBJ2-3,-,TGTGCCAGCAGTCCGTTGACACTTAGCACAGATACGCAGTATTTT,CASSPLTLSTDTQYF
-,TRBV6-5,16,TRBJ1-1,-,TGTGCCAGCAGTTACCTGGGTACTTCGGTCAATTCTGAAGCTTTCTTT,CASSYLGTSVNSEAFF
TRBD2,TRBV19,15,TRBJ2-1,-,TGTGCCAGTAGTATAGGGCTAGCGGGTTACAATGAGCAGTTCTTC,CASSIGLAGYNEQFF
-,TRBV6-5,12,TRBJ1-2,-,TGTGCCAGCCGGCGTGTGGGGGATGGCTACACCTTC,CASRRVGDGYTF
TRBD2,TRBV10-1,15,TRBJ2-1,-,TGCGCCAGCAGTGAGGGTAGTCTAGCGGCCTCCCCGCAGTTCTTC,CASSEGSLAASPQFF
TRBD1,TRBV7-2,17,TRBJ2-2,-,TGTGCCAGCAGCCCCTCGGGGCGCAGGGGGCGCACCGGGGAGCTGTTTTTT,CASSPSGRRGRTGELFF
-,TRBV5-5,10,TRBJ2-3,-,TGTGCCAGCGCGTCGGATACGCAGTATTTT,CASASDTQYF
-,TRBV4-1,15,TRBJ1-1,-,TGCGCCAGCAGCCTCGGTGGGTCGTGGTACGCTGAAGCTTTCTTT,CASSLGGSWYAEAFF
-,TRBV5-1,14,TRBJ2-2,-,TGCGCCAGCAGCTTTGTGCAGCTACCCAGGGAGCTGTTTTTT,CASSFVQLPRELFF
TRBD1,TRBV5-4,18,TRBJ2-1,-,TGTGCCAGCAGCTTCGACAGGGTAGGGGCGTACTCCTACAATGAGCAGTTCTTC,CASSFDRVGAYSYNEQFF
TRBD1,TRBV25-1,12,TRBJ1-2,-,TGTGCCAGCAGTGAGACAGGGCATGGCTACACCTTC,CASSETGHGYTF
-,TRBV6-4,12,TRBJ2-3,-,TGTGCCAGCAGTCCGGGGACAGATACGCAGTATTTT,CASSPGTDTQYF
TRBD1,TRBV5-4,16,TRBJ1-1,few,TGTGCCAGCAGCTGGGCGCCCGGGACAGGGAACACTGAAGCTTTCTTT,CASSWAPGTGNTEAFF